This is a list of T cell receptor beta chains from one sample in a study of T cells after yellow fever vaccination. MiXCR was run by TCRdb on the 5' RACE reads, yielding one entry per CDR3 protein. The sample carries almost 600,000 distinct CDR3 sequences, about 13% recorded once. Sequenced material: PBMCs, taken on the day of the yellow fever booster vaccination. Receptors were obtained from a man aged 25-45 years who received the YFV17D yellow fever vaccine. The CDR3 runs from the conserved cysteine through the conserved F or W. A D gene is named only where the DNA matches it firmly. Clone size is given for some rows only: seen once, a few or many times, or a class if the clone is expanded.

.	TRBJ2-1	TRBV13	.	TGTGCCAGCAGCTTAGTCCCAGGGATTTGGAGCAATGAGCAGTTCTTC	CASSLVPGIWSNEQFF
.	TRBJ2-1	TRBV2	few	TGTGCCAGCAGTGCGTGGGGAACCTACAATGAGCAGTTCTTC	CASSAWGTYNEQFF
.	TRBJ1-3	TRBV4-3	many	TGCGCCAGCAGCCAGGCAGGGTCCTCTGGAAACACCATATATTTT	CASSQAGSSGNTIYF
.	TRBJ2-1	TRBV3-1	few	TGTGCCAGCAGCCCCTCCTTTGGCCCAGCTAGTAGAGGTGAGCAGTTCTTC	CASSPSFGPASRGEQFF
TRBD2	TRBJ2-3	TRBV20-1	.	TGCAGTGCTCCCGGACTAGGGGAGGCAGATACGCAGTATTTT	CSAPGLGEADTQYF
.	TRBJ2-7	TRBV7-9	few	TGTGCCAGCAGAGCGGGTCCCGGCTACGAGCAGTACTTC	CASRAGPGYEQYF
.	TRBJ2-1	TRBV12-3/TRBV12-4	.	TGTGCCAGCAGTTTAGCACTGTGGGATGAGCAGTTCTTC	CASSLALWDEQFF
.	TRBJ2-3	TRBV5-1	few	TGCGCCAGCAGAAGGTTAGAGGACGGCACAGATACGCAGTATTTT	CASRRLEDGTDTQYF
.	TRBJ2-7	TRBV20-1	.	TGCAGTGCTAGAGATGACATATACGAGCAGTACTTC	CSARDDIYEQYF
TRBD1	TRBJ2-3	TRBV7-2	.	TGTGCCAGCAGCGGACCCGGACAGGCAGATACGCAGTATTTT	CASSGPGQADTQYF
TRBD2	TRBJ2-2	TRBV7-6	few	TGTGCCAGCAGCTTAGTTGCGGGAGTTAACGGGGAGCTGTTTTTT	CASSLVAGVNGELFF
TRBD2	TRBJ2-7	TRBV5-4	.	TGTGCCAGCAGCTTCCCTAGCGGAGCCTCCTACGAGCAGTACTTC	CASSFPSGASYEQYF
.	TRBJ1-5	TRBV7-2	.	TGTGCCAGCAGCTTAGGAGGGACGCCCCAGCATTTT	CASSLGGTPQHF
TRBD2	TRBJ2-5	TRBV5-1	.	TGCGCCAGCAGCTTGCAACTAGCGGGAGGGTCAGAGACCCAGTACTTC	CASSLQLAGGSETQYF
.	TRBJ2-1	TRBV7-7	few	TGTGCCAGCAGCTTAGGGGGTGCGGGCAATGAGCAGTTCTTC	CASSLGGAGNEQFF
.	TRBJ2-7	TRBV10-2	many	TGCGCCAGCAGTCTCGAGGGCAGGGACCCCGAGCAGTACTTC	CASSLEGRDPEQYF
.	TRBJ2-7	TRBV29-1	few	TGCAGCGTTGAAGGATCCTATACGAGCTCCTACGAGCAGTACTTC	CSVEGSYTSSYEQYF
.	TRBJ2-7	TRBV14	few	TGTGCCAGCAGCCAAGCCGCGGCCTACGAGCAGTACTTC	CASSQAAAYEQYF
.	TRBJ2-3	TRBV7-2	few	TGTGCCAGCAGCTTAGGGGAGCCAGATACGCAGTATTTT	CASSLGEPDTQYF
.	TRBJ1-2	TRBV7-9	.	TGTGCCAGCAGTAACAGAACTCTCTATGGCTACACCTTC	CASSNRTLYGYTF
TRBD2	TRBJ2-7	TRBV9	many	TGTGCCAGCAGCGTAGATGTTAGCGGGTTCTACGAGCAGTACTTC	CASSVDVSGFYEQYF
.	TRBJ2-6	TRBV6-5	.	TGTGCCAGCAGTTACTTGGAAGGGTCTGGGGCCAACGTCCTGACTTTC	CASSYLEGSGANVLTF
.	TRBJ2-1	TRBV5-4	few	TGTGCCAGCAGCCGGGGGGCAGGGGGGAACGAAAATGAGCAGTTCTTC	CASSRGAGGNENEQFF
TRBD2	TRBJ2-4	TRBV7-2	few	TGTGCCAGCAGCTTACTAGCGGGGACGAAAAACATTCAGTACTTC	CASSLLAGTKNIQYF
.	TRBJ2-3	TRBV11-2	.	TGTGCCAGCAGCTTAGAAATCGTCTACTCCCCCTCAGATACGCAGTATTTT	CASSLEIVYSPSDTQYF
.	TRBJ2-2	TRBV12-3/TRBV12-4	.	TGTGCCAGCAGTCCTGGGACCGGCGGGGAGCTGTTTTTT	CASSPGTGGELFF
.	TRBJ1-5	TRBV5-1	many	TGCGCCAGCAGCTTGGAGGGCGGCGAGGCCCAGCATTTT	CASSLEGGEAQHF
TRBD2	TRBJ2-1	TRBV7-6	once	TGTGCCAGCAGCGTACTAGCGGGAGCTTACAATGAGCAGTTCTTC	CASSVLAGAYNEQFF
.	TRBJ2-7	TRBV7-2	.	TGTGCCAGCAGCTTAAGTCAGGGGCGGAGTGAGCAGTACTTC	CASSLSQGRSEQYF
.	TRBJ1-5	TRBV10-3	few	TGTGCCATCAGTGAGACTTACAGGGTAATTCAGCCCCAGCATTTT	CAISETYRVIQPQHF
.	TRBJ2-7	TRBV21-1	.	TGTGCCAGCAGCAAGCCGGACAGGGAGGATGGCTACGAGCAGTACTTC	CASSKPDREDGYEQYF
TRBD2	TRBJ2-3	TRBV7-2	.	TGTGCCAGCAGATTGGGGGGGAGCGCAGATACGCAGTATTTT	CASRLGGSADTQYF
.	TRBJ2-6	TRBV7-9	many	TGTGCCAGCAGCTTGCCTGGCCCTGGGGCCAACGTCCTGACTTTC	CASSLPGPGANVLTF
TRBD2	TRBJ2-7	TRBV7-2	.	TGTGCCAGCAGCTTAGTAGCGGGAGGTCGGTACGAGCAGTACTTC	CASSLVAGGRYEQYF
TRBD2	TRBJ2-2	TRBV7-8	few	TGTGCCAGCCCAAAACTAGCGGGAGACGCCGGGGAGCTGTTTTTT	CASPKLAGDAGELFF
TRBD1	TRBJ2-2	TRBV12-3/TRBV12-4	few	TGTGCCAGCCGGTTGGGACAGGGGAACCGGGAGCTGTTTTTT	CASRLGQGNRELFF
.	TRBJ2-7	TRBV5-1	.	TGCGCCAGCAGCTTGGATCTGGAAAGGAGTAGTAAATACGAGCAGTACTTC	CASSLDLERSSKYEQYF
.	TRBJ1-5	TRBV7-2	.	TGTGCCAGGAAGGGTTATCAGCCCCAGCATTTT	CARKGYQPQHF
.	TRBJ2-5	TRBV20-1	.	TGCAGTGCTAGGGTCCCAGGGCTACAAGAGACCCAGTACTTC	CSARVPGLQETQYF
TRBD2	TRBJ2-1	TRBV20-1	.	TGCAGTGCTAGAGATCTGGGACTAGCGACCAATGAGCAGTTCTTC	CSARDLGLATNEQFF
.	TRBJ1-4	TRBV12-3/TRBV12-4	.	TGTGCCAGCAGTTTACCCGGGGGCTTTGAAAAACTGTTTTTT	CASSLPGGFEKLFF
.	TRBJ1-1	TRBV11-1	.	TGTGCCAGCAGCTTAGTGGCTTCGGGTAGCACTGAAGCTTTCTTT	CASSLVASGSTEAFF
.	TRBJ2-5	TRBV11-2	many	TGTGCCAGCACCTATCACGGGGGCTTAGAGACCCAGTACTTC	CASTYHGGLETQYF
.	TRBJ2-3	TRBV5-4	few	TGTGCCAGCAGCTTGGACAGGGTTTCCAACACAGATACGCAGTATTTT	CASSLDRVSNTDTQYF
TRBD2	TRBJ2-3	TRBV7-2	.	TGTGCCAGCAGCATTACTAGCGGGCGCACAGATACGCAGTATTTT	CASSITSGRTDTQYF
.	TRBJ1-1	TRBV30	.	TGTGCCTGGAGTGCACCCTGGGCAGTCAACACTGAAGCTTTCTTT	CAWSAPWAVNTEAFF
TRBD2	TRBJ2-3	TRBV11-2	many	TGTGCCAGCAGCTTATGGTCTAGCGGCCTTAGCACAGATACGCAGTATTTT	CASSLWSSGLSTDTQYF
.	TRBJ1-2	TRBV24-1	few	TGTGCCACCAGTGATTCCGACAGGTCGAACGGCTACACCTTC	CATSDSDRSNGYTF
.	TRBJ2-3	TRBV18	few	TGTGCCAGCTCACCACGGGTTGTGTTAAAAGGCCCAGATACGCAGTATTTT	CASSPRVVLKGPDTQYF
.	TRBJ2-1	TRBV7-2	few	TGTGCCAGCAGCAGCCCGGGGGCTGAGCAGTTCTTC	CASSSPGAEQFF
.	TRBJ2-5	TRBV20-1	few	TGCAGTGCTATCTGGAGGGAGACCCAGTACTTC	CSAIWRETQYF
.	TRBJ2-3	TRBV5-4	.	TGTGCCAGCAGCTGGAGGGGGGGAGATACGCAGTATTTT	CASSWRGGDTQYF
.	TRBJ2-1	TRBV3-1	few	TGTGCCAGCAGCCCGCCGACTAGTAACAATGAGCAGTTCTTC	CASSPPTSNNEQFF
.	TRBJ2-3	TRBV29-1	.	TGCAGCGTTGAAATGTCTAGCGAAAACACAGATACGCAGTATTTT	CSVEMSSENTDTQYF
.	TRBJ2-5	TRBV20-1	.	TGCAGTGCTAGCCCGACTGGCGCCCCTCCGGGGACCCAGTACTTC	CSASPTGAPPGTQYF
.	TRBJ2-3	TRBV7-9	few	TGTGCCAGCAGCGATAGCTCATATCCGGGAGATACGCAGTATTTT	CASSDSSYPGDTQYF
TRBD2	TRBJ2-5	TRBV20-1	.	TGCAGTGCTAGAGTCCCAGCGGGAGGGGTTCGGGAGACCCAGTACTTC	CSARVPAGGVRETQYF